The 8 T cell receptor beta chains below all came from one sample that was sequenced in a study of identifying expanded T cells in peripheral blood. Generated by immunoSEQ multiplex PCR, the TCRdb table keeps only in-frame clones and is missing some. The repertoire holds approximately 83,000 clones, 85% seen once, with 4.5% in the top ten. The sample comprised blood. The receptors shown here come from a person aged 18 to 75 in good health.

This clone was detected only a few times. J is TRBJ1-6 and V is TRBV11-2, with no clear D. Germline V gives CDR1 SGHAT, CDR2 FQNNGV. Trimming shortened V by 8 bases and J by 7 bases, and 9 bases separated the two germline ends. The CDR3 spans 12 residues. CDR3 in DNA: TGTGCCAGCCGGACCGGCAATTCACCCCTCCACTTT. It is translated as CASRTGNSPLHF.

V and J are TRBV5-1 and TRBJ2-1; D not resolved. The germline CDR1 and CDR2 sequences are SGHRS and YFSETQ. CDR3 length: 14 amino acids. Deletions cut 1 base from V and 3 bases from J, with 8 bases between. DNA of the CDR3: TGCGCCAGCAGCTTGTACCTAGACTACAATGAGCAGTTCTTC. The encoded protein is CASSLYLDYNEQFF.

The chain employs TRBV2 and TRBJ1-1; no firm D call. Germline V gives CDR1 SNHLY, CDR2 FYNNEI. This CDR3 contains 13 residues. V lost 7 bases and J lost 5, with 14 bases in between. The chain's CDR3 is CASKAEIRTEAFF. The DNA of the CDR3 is TGTGCCAGCAAGGCGGAAATTCGAACTGAAGCTTTCTTT.

CDR3 bases: TGTGCCAGCACCTCCGGGGTAGGAGCTTTCTTT. Amino acid sequence: CASTSGVGAFF. The genes are TRBV7-9 and TRBJ1-1; D ambiguous. V lost 7 bases and J lost 10, with 13 bases in between. The CDR3 sequence is 11 residues long. Per the germline V gene, CDR1 is SEHNR and CDR2 is FQNEAQ (reference sequence). Full variable domain (missing parts from reference TRBV7-9 and TRBJ1-1): DTGVSQNPRHKITKRGQNVTFRCDPISEHNRLYWYRQTLGQGPEFLTYFQNEAQLEKSRLLSDRFSAERPKGSFSTLEIQRTEQGDSAMYLCASTSGVGAFFGQGTRLTVV.

The CDR3, as DNA: TGCGCCAGCAGCCAAGGTTACGGGACCTATGGCTACACCTTC. Translated: CASSQGYGTYGYTF. The gene calls are TRBV4-3 and TRBJ1-2; a possible D gene is TRBD1 (5 bases). Trimming removed 1 base at V and 4 bases at J, with 10 bases between. The CDR3 covers 14 residues. CDR1 LGHNA and CDR2 YSLEER come from the germline V gene.

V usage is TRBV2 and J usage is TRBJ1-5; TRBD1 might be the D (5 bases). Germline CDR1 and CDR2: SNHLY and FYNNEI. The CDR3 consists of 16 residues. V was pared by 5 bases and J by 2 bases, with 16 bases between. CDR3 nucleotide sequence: TGTGCCAGCAGTCTTCAAGGGGCGCTGGGCAATCAGCCCCAGCATTTT. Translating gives CASSLQGALGNQPQHF.

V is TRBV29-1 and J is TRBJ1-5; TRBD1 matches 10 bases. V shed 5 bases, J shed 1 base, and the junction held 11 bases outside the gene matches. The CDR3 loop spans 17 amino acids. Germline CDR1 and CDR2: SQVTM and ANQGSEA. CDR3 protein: CSVRPGQGIQSNQPQHF. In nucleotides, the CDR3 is TGCAGCGTTCGCCCGGGACAGGGGATTCAGAGCAATCAGCCCCAGCATTTT.

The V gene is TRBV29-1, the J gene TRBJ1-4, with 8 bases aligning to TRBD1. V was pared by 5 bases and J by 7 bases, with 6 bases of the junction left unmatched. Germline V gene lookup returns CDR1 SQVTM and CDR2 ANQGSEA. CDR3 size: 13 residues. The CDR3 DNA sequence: TGCAGCGTTATGCAGGGGGCGGGTGAAAAACTGTTTTTT. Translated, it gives CSVMQGAGEKLFF.